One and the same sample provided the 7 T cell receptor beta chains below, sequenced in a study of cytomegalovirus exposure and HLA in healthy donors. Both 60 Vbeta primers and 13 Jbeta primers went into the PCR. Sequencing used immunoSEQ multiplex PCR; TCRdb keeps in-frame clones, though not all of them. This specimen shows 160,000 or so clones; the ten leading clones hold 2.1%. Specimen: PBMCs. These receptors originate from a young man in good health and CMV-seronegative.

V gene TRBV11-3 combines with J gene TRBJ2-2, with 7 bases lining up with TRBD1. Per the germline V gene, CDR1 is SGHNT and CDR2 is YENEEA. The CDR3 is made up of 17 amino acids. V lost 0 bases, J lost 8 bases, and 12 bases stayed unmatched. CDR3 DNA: TGTGCCAGCAGCTTAGATCAGGAACAGGGGACAAGAGGGGAGCTGTTTTTT. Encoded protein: CASSLDQEQGTRGELFF. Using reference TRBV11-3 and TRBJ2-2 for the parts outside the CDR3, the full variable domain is EAGVVQSPRYKIIEKKQPVAFWCNPISGHNTLYWYLQNLGQGPELLIRYENEEAVDDSQLPKDRFSAERLKGVDSTLKIQPAELGDSAVYLCASSLDQEQGTRGELFFGEGSRLTVL.

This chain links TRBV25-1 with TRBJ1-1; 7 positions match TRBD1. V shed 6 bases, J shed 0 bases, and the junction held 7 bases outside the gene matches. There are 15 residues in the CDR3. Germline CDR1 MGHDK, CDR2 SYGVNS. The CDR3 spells CASRSGQTLNTEAFF. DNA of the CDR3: TGTGCCAGCAGGTCGGGACAGACCTTGAACACTGAAGCTTTCTTT.

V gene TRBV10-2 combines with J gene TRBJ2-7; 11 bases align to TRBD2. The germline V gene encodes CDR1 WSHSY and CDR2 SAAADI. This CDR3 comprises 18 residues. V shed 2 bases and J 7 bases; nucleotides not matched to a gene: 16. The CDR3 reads CASSEHIWGLAAPMEQYF. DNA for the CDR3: TGCGCCAGCAGTGAGCATATTTGGGGACTAGCGGCCCCCATGGAGCAGTACTTC.

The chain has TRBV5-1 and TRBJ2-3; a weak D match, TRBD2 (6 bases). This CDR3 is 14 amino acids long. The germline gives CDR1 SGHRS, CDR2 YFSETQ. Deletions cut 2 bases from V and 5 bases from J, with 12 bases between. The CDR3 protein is CASSFGSAGDTQYF. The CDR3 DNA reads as TGCGCCAGCAGCTTCGGGAGCGCGGGAGATACGCAGTATTTT. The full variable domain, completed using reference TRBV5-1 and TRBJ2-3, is KAGVTQTPRYLIKTRGQQVTLSCSPISGHRSVSWYQQTPGQGLQFLFEYFSETQRNKGNFPGRFSGRQFSNSRSEMNVSTLELGDSALYLCASSFGSAGDTQYFGPGTRLTVL.

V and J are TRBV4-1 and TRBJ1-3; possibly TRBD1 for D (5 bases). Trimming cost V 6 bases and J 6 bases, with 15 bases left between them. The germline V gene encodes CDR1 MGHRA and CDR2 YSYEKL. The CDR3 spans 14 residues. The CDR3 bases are TGCGCCAGCAGTGTCGGAGGGGCGGAAAACACCATATATTTT. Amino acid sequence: CASSVGGAENTIYF.

The CDR3 DNA sequence: TGTGCCAGCTCACCCGGGGGGGACGAGACCCAGTACTTC. It specifies CASSPGGDETQYF. J is TRBJ2-5 and V is TRBV18, with 8 bases identical to TRBD2. Germline V gene lookup returns CDR1 KGHSH and CDR2 LQKENI. V dropped 3 bases and J dropped 5; count of bases not matched to a gene: 2. The CDR3 runs to 13 residues.

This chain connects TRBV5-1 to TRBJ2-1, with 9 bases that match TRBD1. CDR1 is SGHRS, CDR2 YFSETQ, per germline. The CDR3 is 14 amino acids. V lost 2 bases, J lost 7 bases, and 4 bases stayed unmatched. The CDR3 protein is CASSLTGTGNEQFF. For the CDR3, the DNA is TGCGCCAGCAGCTTAACCGGGACAGGGAATGAGCAGTTCTTC.